This TCR beta chain originates from a study of PD-1 blockade in mismatch repair-deficient tumors (dated by TCRdb to 2016 to 2017). At the level of the whole study: Between September 2013 and September 2016, the trial enrolled 75 to 95 consecutive patients with some twelve types of mismatch repair-deficient cancer, all of whom had received prior treatment and were progressing. Tumor-associated T cell clones were tracked in the peripheral blood of patients responding to PD-1 blockade by deep sequencing of TCR CDR3 regions. Points the paper makes about the study in general: Clones residing in the tumor, which were often undetectable in blood before treatment, expanded quickly after pembrolizumab and then contracted, generally before radiologic responses.

The CDR3 starts with the cysteine, ends with the phenylalanine, and has 15 residues. Only the CDR3 DNA is retained, 45 bases long and in frame from the first base. According to the germline V gene, CDR1 reads MNHNS and CDR2 reads SASEGT. Trimmed from V: 6 bases; trimmed from J: 10 bases; junction bases lacking a gene match: 10. Preparation of the library involved the immunoSEQ multiplex PCR assay. Drawn from immuneACCESS, this table holds only the in-frame rearrangements with V and J called that TCRdb kept. Clones are partly lost; checked studies trace under half to an unresolved V gene and leave the rest unexplained. The sample includes about 66,000 clones, with 60% to 80% observed a single time. The top ten constitute approximately 5% of the sample. A note on this clone: It has no known antigen specificity. There are no base qualities to consult, and no much larger clone falls within one base.

For every enrolled patient, mismatch repair deficiency was confirmed by either polymerase chain reaction or immunohistochemistry. A few patients who responded to pembrolizumab therapy underwent TCR sequencing. The phase II trial prospectively tested pembrolizumab PD-1 blockade in advanced mismatch repair-deficient cancers regardless of tissue of origin. Peripheral blood T cell samples were serially collected before and at multiple times after PD-1 blockade was started. The timing of each blood sample was reported as weeks after the first dose of pembrolizumab. The TCR originated in an adult with mismatch repair-deficient cancer. Rearrangement joined TRBV6-1 to TRBJ2-1, with 12 bases matching TRBD2. The sequences come from peripheral blood, collected 2 weeks after starting pembrolizumab. The sequence in DNA is TGTGCCAGCAGCCTCCTAGCGGGAGGGCCTAGAGAGCAGTTCTTC. Translated, this gives CASSLLAGGPREQFF.